This TCR beta chain was profiled in a study of blood T cells in healthy people across ages. Study results and caveats: Diversity of TCR beta per million T cells declined in a roughly linear way with age.

This clonotype was seen more than once but under ten times. Its antigen is still unknown. PCR was performed a second time for about 6 to 12 cycles using a sample-barcoded 5' primer and a J-beta primer mix. TCRdb re-called the 5' RACE reads through MiXCR, storing one row per CDR3 protein. Among more than 450,000 distinct CDR3 sequences listed, about 25% were seen once. The CDR3 length is 16 residues. In germline, CDR1 is SGHNT, CDR2 YYREEE (reference sequence). V lost 0 bases to trimming and J lost 7 bases; unmatched junction nucleotides: 12. These same records also appear under a second study, on T cells of mothers and their children. From that paper: A few healthy Caucasian mothers served as donors, and their six children did as well.

This TCR was recovered from a boy between 2 and 10 years old in good health. Source material: blood. J is TRBJ1-2 and V is TRBV5-4, with 7 bases that match TRBD1. CDR3 amino acids: CASSLGGTDAIGGYTF. CDR3 in DNA: TGTGCCAGCAGCTTGGGGGGGACAGACGCTATCGGTGGCTACACCTTC.